This T cell receptor (beta chain) is drawn from a study of vaccination effects on CD4 cells after COVID-19. Pools of viral peptides were used by the ViraFEST assay to expand antigen-specific CD4+ T cells ahead of sequencing. Culturing for about 9 days preceded CD4+ T cell isolation. The data were produced by immunoSEQ multiplex PCR, yet TCRdb's version contains in-frame clones alone and is incomplete. This sample has 60,000 to 70,000 clones, with 75% to 85% found just once. CDR1 and CDR2 from the germline V gene are SQVTM and ANQGSEA. The J segment lost 4 bases and the V segment lost 6 bases, leaving 5 bases of the junction unmatched. This CDR3 spans 13 amino acids. As for this clone: Its antigen is unknown.

This TCR came from a human donor who received a COVID-19 vaccine. The input for sequencing was CD4+ T cells from PBMCs cultured with HCoV-229E spike peptides, taken before COVID-19 vaccination. V is TRBV29-1 and J is TRBJ2-2; 7 bases match TRBD1. The DNA for the CDR3 is TGCAGCGTCGACAGGGTCGGCACCGGGGAGCTGTTTTTT. This encodes CSVDRVGTGELFF.